Sequencing of this TCR beta chain was carried out in a study of control samples from healthy donors and cancer patients. The CDR3 length is 15 residues. J gave up 9 bases and V 7 bases, and 14 bases lay outside the gene matches. CDR1 SGHNT and CDR2 YENEEA come from the germline V gene. Data came from immunoSEQ multiplex PCR; TCRdb stores just in-frame clones and leaves some out. This sample carries roughly 45,000 clones, 65% to 90% of them seen once, and the ten largest clones take 2.8%. This chain links TRBV11-3 with TRBJ2-1, with TRBD1 identical over 8 bases. The sample was PBMCs. The TCR comes from a woman aged 45-65 years with lung cancer. The CDR3 DNA follows: TGTGCCAGCACCAGGGGACAGGTGGGGAGAGGTGAGCAGTTCTTC. It is translated as CASTRGQVGRGEQFF.